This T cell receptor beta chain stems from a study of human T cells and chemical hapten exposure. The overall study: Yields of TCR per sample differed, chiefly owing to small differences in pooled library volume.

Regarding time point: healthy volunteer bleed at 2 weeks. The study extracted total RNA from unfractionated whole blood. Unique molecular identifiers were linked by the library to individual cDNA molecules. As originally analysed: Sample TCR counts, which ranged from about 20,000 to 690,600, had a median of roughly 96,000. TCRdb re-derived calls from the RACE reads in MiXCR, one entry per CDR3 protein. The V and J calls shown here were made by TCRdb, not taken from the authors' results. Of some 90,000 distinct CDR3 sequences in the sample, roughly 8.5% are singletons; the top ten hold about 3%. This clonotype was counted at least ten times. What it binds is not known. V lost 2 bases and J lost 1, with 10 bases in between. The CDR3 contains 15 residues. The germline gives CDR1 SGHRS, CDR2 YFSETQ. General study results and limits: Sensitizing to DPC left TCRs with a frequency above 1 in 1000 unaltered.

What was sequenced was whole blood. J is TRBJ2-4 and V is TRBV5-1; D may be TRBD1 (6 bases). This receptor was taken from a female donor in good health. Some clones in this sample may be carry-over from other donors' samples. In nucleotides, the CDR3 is TGCGCCAGCAGCTTCACAGACAGGGCCAAAAACATTCAGTACTTC. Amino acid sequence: CASSFTDRAKNIQYF.